This T cell receptor (beta chain) came from a study of T-cell memory formation after mild COVID-19 (dated by TCRdb to about 2021). With regard to the full study: TCR sequence clusters from the two donors were largely donor specific. T-cell clones expanding and contracting after mild COVID-19 in a couple of donors were tracked by longitudinal TCRalpha and TCRbeta repertoire sequencing. Two young, previously healthy adult volunteers, one female and one male, were included in the cohort.

The full study reports these points: Contracting CD4+ clones were located mainly in the CM and EM memory subsets, whereas CD8+ clones were found to be enriched in EMRA. Whether the second-wave clones peaking on day 37 were SARS-CoV-2 specific was not confirmed. The study included only a couple of mild cases, and larger cohorts that include severe cases with pre-infection samples were judged to be necessary. Balanced CD4/CD8 phenotypes were observed for clones contracting from day 15 to 85, whereas a bias towards CD4+ was observed for a second wave of clones expanding from day 15 to 37. Some responding clones were detected in pre-infection memory, which suggested that pre-existing cross-reactive memory T cells had joined the SARS-CoV-2 response.

Reads for this sample came from an Illumina NovaSeq 6000. TCRalpha and TCRbeta cDNA libraries were constructed by 5'RACE with constant-segment primers, with sample barcodes and unique molecular identifiers being introduced. RNA was extracted from every sample with Trizol reagent. Amplification of the libraries took two PCR steps, and the second step added a second sample barcode plus Illumina TruSeq adapters. Sequencing of the libraries was done on an Illumina NovaSeq, producing 2 x 150 bp paired-end reads. In the paper's pipeline: The reads were demultiplexed and collapsed into UMI-guided consensus sequences using migec v1.2.7. With mixcr v2.1.11, UMI consensuses were aligned to TRA and TRB V and J templates and assembled into clonotypes. A clonotype was counted as expanded or contracted only when both edgeR and NoisET called the clonotype significant, with the noise models trained on biological replicates. edgeR calls used a false discovery rate-adjusted p below 0.01 and a log2 fold-change threshold of 1. PCA with hierarchical clustering of max-normalized trajectories of the 1000 most abundant clonotypes was used as exploratory dynamics analysis. The CD4 or CD8 phenotype of responding clones was assigned using the separately sequenced CD4+ and CD8+ repertoires. TCRdb reran the public reads through fastp at Q25 and MiXCR, keeping productive beta chains. Each CDR3 protein appears once, grouped with its most common genes and DNA. TCRdb's processing, not the study's, gives the V and J calls here. In all, the sample holds some 120,000 distinct CDR3 sequences, and about 15% of those were seen once. Of the sample, 4% to 6% is held by the ten largest clones.

Ficoll-Paque density gradient centrifugation was used to isolate PBMCs. Comment on this clonotype: Its antigen target is currently unknown. No much larger clone exists at a distance of one base, and base qualities are not known.

Measured from the cysteine to the phenylalanine, the CDR3 is 16 residues long. Just CDR3 DNA is preserved here, 48 bases in frame from base 1. Deletion took 0 bases off V and 4 bases off J, with a span of 16 bases between the germline ends. CDR1 and CDR2, looked up from the germline V gene, are LGHNA and YSLEER. This receptor chain uses TRBV4-3 and TRBJ2-7; TRBD2 is perhaps the D gene, given 6 matching bases. The sample consisted of PBMCs or a T cell subset sorted from them (not recorded which). The sequence derives from a man between 18 and 29 years old who had mild COVID-19 (a few samples of this study predate the infection). The sample titles of this study are shuffled in the database, so cell type and time point are left out; the donor was told from shared clones. The nucleotide sequence is given as TGCGCCAGCAGCCAAGATTGGAGGGGTACGGGGTACGAGCAGTACTTC. Its product reads: CASSQDWRGTGYEQYF.